This T cell receptor beta chain was recovered during a study of blood T cells in healthy people across ages. It was with a sample-barcoded 5' primer and a J-beta primer mix that a second PCR of roughly 7 to 12 cycles was run. TCRdb ran MiXCR on the 5' RACE reads and lists one entry per CDR3 protein. This table has 800,000 to 1,000,000 distinct CDR3 sequences, around 49% appearing once. This clonotype appeared a few times. V lost 1 base to trimming and J lost 1 base; unmatched junction nucleotides: 3. Germline assignment: CDR1 SEHNR and CDR2 FQNEAQ (reference sequence). The CDR3 extends over 17 amino acids.

This sequence was found in a man aged 25-40 years in good health. The specimen was blood. V and J are TRBV7-9 and TRBJ1-5, with 11 bases identical to TRBD1. The CDR3 region has the DNA TGTGCCAGCAGCTTAGGGACAGGGGGCGGGAGCAATCAGCCCCAGCATTTT. Translation gives CASSLGTGGGSNQPQHF.